This entry concerns a single T cell receptor (beta chain). The assay was immunoSEQ multiplex PCR, and TCRdb's table has in-frame clones only and misses some. The sample yields roughly 190,000 clones, 65% to 85% seen once. The ends were cut back, 7 bases at V and 3 bases at J, with 10 bases in the middle. CDR3 length: 12 amino acids. CDR1 is WSHSY and CDR2 is SAAADI in the germline V gene. The entry originates in a study of blood T cell repertoires in COVID-19. The specimen was peripheral blood. The chain carries TRBV10-2 and TRBJ2-7; a possible D gene is TRBD2 (5 bases). The clonotype was recovered from a man over 45 with active or convalescent COVID-19. CDR3 amino acids: CASKEANYEQYF. The CDR3 region has the DNA TGCGCCAGCAAGGAGGCCAACTACGAGCAGTACTTC.